This T cell receptor (beta chain) was captured in a study of human T cells and chemical hapten exposure. Study summary: An area of 2 cm by 2 to 2.5 cm on upper inner arm skin received 2% DPC for sensitization. General observations from the study: TCRs above 1 in 1000 frequency stayed constant with DPC sensitization.

In the original workflow: Ranging from roughly 23,224 to 700,000, TCR counts per sample had a median value of around 100,000. TCRdb reanalysed the RACE reads using MiXCR and keeps one entry per CDR3 protein. The V and J calls, along with clone size, are taken from TCRdb and not from the paper's own processing. The repertoire includes some 150,000 distinct CDR3 sequences, about 12% of them detected once, and 1.3% to 1.5% sits in the top ten. Sample time point: patch test 2, 6 weeks after DPC sensitization. Documented treatment: therapeutic diphenylcyclopropenone sensitization with weekly scalp DPC. Alopecia patients between 18 and 70 years old and suitable for DPC were used as donors. V gave up 1 base and J gave up 4 bases; unmatched junction bases: 3. The CDR3 extends over 16 amino acids. CDR1 LGHNT and CDR2 FRNRAP come from the germline V gene. This clonotype showed up just a few times. Its antigen is undetermined.

The TCR was taken from a woman aged 45-59 years with alopecia areata. Some clones in this sample may be carry-over from other donors' samples. This sample comprised whole blood, obtained in connection with sensitization to the hapten diphenylcyclopropenone (DPC). The rearrangement joins TRBV12-5 to TRBJ2-1, with 11 bases lining up with TRBD2. This CDR3 is CASGLGLAGGYNEQFF. DNA of the CDR3: TGTGCTAGTGGTTTGGGCCTAGCGGGAGGATACAATGAGCAGTTCTTC.